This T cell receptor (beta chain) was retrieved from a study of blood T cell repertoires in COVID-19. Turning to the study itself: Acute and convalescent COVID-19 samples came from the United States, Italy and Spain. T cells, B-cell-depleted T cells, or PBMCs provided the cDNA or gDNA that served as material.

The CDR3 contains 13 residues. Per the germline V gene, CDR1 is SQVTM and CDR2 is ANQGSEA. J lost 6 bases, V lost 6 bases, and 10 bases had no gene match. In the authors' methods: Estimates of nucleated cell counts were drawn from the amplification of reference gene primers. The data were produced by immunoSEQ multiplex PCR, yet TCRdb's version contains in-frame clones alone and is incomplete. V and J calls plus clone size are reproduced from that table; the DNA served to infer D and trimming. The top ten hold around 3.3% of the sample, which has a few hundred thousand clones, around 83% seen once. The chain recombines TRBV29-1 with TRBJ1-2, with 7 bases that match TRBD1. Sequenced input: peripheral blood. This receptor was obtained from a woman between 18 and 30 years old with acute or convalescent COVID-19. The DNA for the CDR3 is TGCAGCGTCGCGAAACAGGGGACCGATGGCTACACCTTC. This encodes CSVAKQGTDGYTF.